These 14 T cell receptor beta chains share one sample of origin, sequenced in a study of blood T cells in healthy people across ages. It was with a sample-barcoded 5' primer and a J-beta primer mix that a second PCR of about 6 to 12 cycles was run. TCRdb itself ran the 5' RACE reads through MiXCR, one entry per CDR3 protein. The repertoire includes about a million distinct CDR3 sequences, 45% to 50% of them detected once, and around 15% sits in the top ten. Sequences were obtained from blood. These receptors were taken from a man aged 25-45 years in good health.

This chain links TRBV25-1 with TRBJ2-1; TRBD1 might be the D (5 bases). Germline V CDR1 and CDR2: MGHDK, SYGVNS. The CDR3 is 15 residues long. V was clipped by 8 bases and J by 0 bases, with 14 bases between them. The CDR3 nucleotides read TGTGCCAGCTCACCAGGGTTCAGCTCCTACAATGAGCAGTTCTTC. This sequence encodes CASSPGFSSYNEQFF.

This clonotype was found a few times. V is TRBV27 and J is TRBJ2-7, with 7 bases aligning to TRBD1. J was trimmed by 4 bases and V by 4 bases; bases with no gene match: 7. The length of the CDR3 is 14 residues. Germline assignment: CDR1 MNHEY and CDR2 SMNVEV (reference sequence). The CDR3, as DNA: TGTGCCAGCAGTTCCAGACAGGGTCATTACGAGCAGTACTTC. It yields the protein CASSSRQGHYEQYF.

This clonotype showed up just once. At one boundary the junction diverges from the germline segment, which might be a read error. The J gene is TRBJ2-7, the V gene TRBV4-2; the match to TRBD2 covers 11 bases. CDR3 length: 17 residues. Germline-derived CDR1 and CDR2 are LGHNA and YNFKEQ. In DNA form, the CDR3 reads TGTGCCGGCAGCCAAGTTACTAGCGGGGGCCAGCTATACGAGCAGTACTTC. This sequence encodes CAGSQVTSGGQLYEQYF.

The chain links TRBV12-3 or TRBV12-4 to TRBJ2-1; D ambiguous. The closer fit of TRBJ2-7 to the DNA end suggests the J call may be wrong. The CDR3 runs to 15 residues. The DNA of the CDR3 is TGTGCCAGCAGTTCGAGTACAGACTCCTACAATGAGCAGTACTTC. Protein: CASSSSTDSYNEQYF.

The chain uses TRBV18 and TRBJ2-4; no firm D call. The CDR3 totals 12 residues. Per germline, CDR1 KGHSH and CDR2 LQKENI. V was pared by 6 bases and J by 5 bases, with 8 bases between. The CDR3 DNA reads TGTGCCAGCTCCTCCAACGAAAACATTCAGTACTTC. Protein sequence: CASSSNENIQYF.

This clonotype was seen a single time. The chain couples TRBV12-3 or TRBV12-4 to TRBJ2-1, with 9 nucleotides matching TRBD2. V dropped 10 bases and J dropped 2; count of bases not matched to a gene: 6. CDR3 size: 14 residues. CDR3 residues: CATATSGPYNEQFF. The CDR3 DNA reads as TGTGCCACCGCGACTAGCGGCCCCTACAATGAGCAGTTCTTC.

V and J are TRBV2 and TRBJ2-3; 7 nucleotides line up with TRBD2. Per the germline V gene, CDR1 is SNHLY and CDR2 is FYNNEI. The CDR3 has 15 amino acids. J lost 4 bases, V lost 5 bases, and 9 bases had no gene match. The CDR3 sequence: CASSRSGVKADTQYF. The CDR3 DNA reads as TGTGCCAGCAGTCGAAGCGGGGTTAAGGCAGATACGCAGTATTTT.

This clonotype was recorded a few times. The gene calls are TRBV2 and TRBJ1-2; D gene uncertain. V was cut by 3 bases and J by 4 bases, with 6 bases left in between. The CDR3 extends over 12 amino acids. Germline CDR1 reads SNHLY; CDR2 reads FYNNEI. This chain's CDR3 is CASSEGSYGYTF. DNA for the CDR3: TGTGCCAGCAGTGAGGGCTCCTATGGCTACACCTTC.

This clonotype has a single count. V usage is TRBV7-2 and J usage is TRBJ2-5; D unresolved. Germline CDR1 and CDR2: SGHTA and FQGNSA. Deletions cut 4 bases from V and 8 bases from J, with 11 bases between. The CDR3 consists of 12 residues. The CDR3 bases are TGTGCCAGCAGCTATGCCAAGGCTACCCAGTACTTC. Amino acids: CASSYAKATQYF.

The chain links TRBV27 to TRBJ2-1; no reliable D call. CDR3 length equals 14 residues. V was pared by 2 bases and J by 1 base, with 6 bases between. Germline lookup yields CDR1 MNHEY and CDR2 SMNVEV (reference sequence). The CDR3 DNA reads TGTGCCAGCAGTTTAACCAGTTCCTACAATGAGCAGTTCTTC. Translated: CASSLTSSYNEQFF.

This clonotype turned up a few times. The DNA is left out, because the CDR3 cannot be placed on it with certainty; the CDR3 is given as TCRdb lists it. This chain connects TRBV27 to TRBJ1-5; TRBD1 was called by the table and not checked on the DNA. The CDR3 has 16 amino acids, counting both end residues. The germline gives CDR1 MNHEY, CDR2 SMNVEV (reference sequence). CDR3 loop: CASSFGEGGGNQPQHF.

V gene TRBV2 combines with J gene TRBJ2-7; 12 bases are shared with TRBD2. V lost 6 bases, J lost 6 bases, and 6 bases stayed unmatched. Germline CDR1 SNHLY, CDR2 FYNNEI. This CDR3 comprises 14 residues. The CDR3 loop is CASSTSGGYSEQYF. CDR3 nucleotide sequence: TGTGCCAGCAGCACTAGCGGGGGGTATTCCGAGCAGTACTTC. Full variable domain (rest looked up from reference TRBV2 and TRBJ2-7): EPEVTQTPSHQVTQMGQEVILRCVPISNHLYFYWYRQILGQKVEFLVSFYNNEISEKSEIFDDQFSVERPDGSNFTLKIRSTKLEDSAMYFCASSTSGGYSEQYFGPGTRLTVT.

This clonotype was observed a few times. A much larger clonotype is one base distant, so this may be a read error. CDR3 protein: CASSLEDSRGSSYNEQFF. The CDR3, as DNA: TGTGCCAGCAGCTTGGAGGATAGTAGGGGGAGCTCCTACAATGAGCAGTTCTTC. The chain is built from TRBV5-5 and TRBJ2-1; perhaps TRBD1 as D (6 bases). Germline loops: CDR1 SGHKS, CDR2 YYEKEE (reference sequence). The CDR3 spans 18 residues. Trimming stripped 0 bases from V and 0 bases from J, with 16 bases between. Based on the CDR3 plus reference TRBV5-5 and TRBJ2-1, the full variable domain is DAGVTQSPTHLIKTRGQQVTLRCSPISGHKSVSWYQQVLGQGPQFIFQYYEKEERGRGNFPDRFSARQFPNYSSELNVNALLLGDSALYLCASSLEDSRGSSYNEQFFGPGTRLTVL.

The CDR3 region is CASSQLGLALSYNEQFF. The CDR3 DNA follows: TGTGCCAGCAGCCAACTTGGACTAGCGCTTTCCTACAATGAGCAGTTCTTC. This chain connects TRBV4-2 to TRBJ2-1; 9 bases align to TRBD2. Germline V gives CDR1 LGHNA, CDR2 YNFKEQ. The J segment lost 1 base and the V segment lost 2 bases, leaving 6 bases of the junction unmatched. This CDR3 spans 17 amino acids.